The 26 T cell receptor beta chains below all came from one sample that was sequenced in a study of cytomegalovirus exposure and HLA in healthy donors (dated 2017 in TCRdb). Libraries were prepared through the immunoSEQ multiplex PCR assay. TCRdb limited this immuneACCESS table to in-frame rearrangements with V and J called. A share of clones is missing; checked studies link under half to unresolved V genes, and the rest is unexplained. This sample is represented by tens of thousands of clones; approximately 96% of them were singletons. Over 3.5% of the sample is taken by the ten largest. Sequenced material: PBMCs. Receptors were obtained from a woman between 18 and 30 years old in good health and CMV-seropositive.

CDR3 sequence (DNA): TGTGCCAGCACTCCACGACCCAGGGATCTGAACTCCTACAATGAGCAGTTCTTC. This encodes CASTPRPRDLNSYNEQFF. The chain joins TRBV27 to TRBJ2-1, with a possible D match to TRBD1 (5 bases). V lost 7 bases, J lost 0 bases, and 22 bases lay in between. Germline CDR1 and CDR2: MNHEY and SMNVEV (reference sequence). CDR3 size: 18 residues.

J is TRBJ1-4 and V is TRBV18; 12 positions match TRBD1. CDR3 length: 17 residues. Germline lookup yields CDR1 KGHSH and CDR2 LQKENI. V was clipped by 6 bases and J by 2 bases; unmatched bases: 7. The DNA of the CDR3 is TGTGCCAGCTCGCCGGGACAGGGGGCAGGGACTAATGAAAAACTGTTTTTT. It codes for CASSPGQGAGTNEKLFF.

The chain uses TRBV7-9 and TRBJ2-7; perhaps TRBD2 as D (5 bases). CDR3 length: 12 residues. Germline lookup yields CDR1 SEHNR and CDR2 FQNEAQ (reference sequence). The V end was cut by 5 bases, the J end by 6 bases, with 11 bases between. The CDR3 DNA reads as TGTGCCAGCAGCCCGCCGGGGTCCGAGCAGTACTTC. Translated: CASSPPGSEQYF.

This chain joins TRBV5-1 and TRBJ1-1, with TRBD1 as a possible D gene (6 bases). The CDR3 loop spans 14 amino acids. V was trimmed by 5 bases and J by 1 base, leaving 12 bases between them. The V gene's germline CDR1 is SGHRS and CDR2 YFSETQ. This CDR3 is CASSRPGQNTEAFF. The CDR3 nucleotides read TGCGCCAGCAGTCGACCGGGACAGAACACTGAAGCTTTCTTT.

CDR3 in DNA: TGTGCCAGCAGTGAGGGCGGGAGGGCCAGGGAGACCCAGTACTTC. Translation gives CASSEGGRARETQYF. This sequence joins TRBV11-3 and TRBJ2-5; TRBD2 aligns across 9 bases. The J segment lost 5 bases and the V segment lost 6 bases, leaving 10 bases of the junction unmatched. Germline V CDR1 and CDR2: SGHNT, YENEEA. The CDR3 totals 15 residues.

As concerns this clone: Its ends do not fully match the called genes, so a read error is possible. The rearrangement uses TRBV4-2 and TRBJ1-5; 9 nucleotides line up with TRBD1. This CDR3 comprises 15 residues. The V gene's germline CDR1 is LGHNA and CDR2 YNFKEQ. The CDR3 sequence is CANSQNRGQAQPQHF. The DNA of the CDR3 is TGTGCCAACAGCCAGAACAGGGGGCAGGCTCAGCCCCAGCATTTT.

The V call is TRBV6-5, the J call TRBJ2-1; tentatively, D is TRBD1 (6 bases). The germline gives CDR1 MNHEY, CDR2 SVGAGI. This CDR3 has 14 residues. The ends were cut back, 6 bases at V and 7 bases at J, with 16 bases in the middle. The CDR3 is CASRRVGAKNEQFF. The CDR3 DNA is TGTGCCAGCAGGAGGGTGGGGGCGAAAAATGAGCAGTTCTTC.

This clone was counted a single time. The chain carries TRBV5-4 and TRBJ2-5; 12 nucleotides align to TRBD1. CDR1 and CDR2 (germline): SGHNT, YYREEE (reference sequence). V gave up 4 bases and J gave up 5 bases; unmatched junction bases: 12. The length of the CDR3 is 17 residues. The CDR3 nucleotides are TGTGCCAGCAGCCCGGAGGGGGGACAGGGGGCTTGGGAGACCCAGTACTTC. This gives the protein CASSPEGGQGAWETQYF. Variable domain in full (rest from reference TRBV5-4 and TRBJ2-5): ETGVTQSPTHLIKTRGQQVTLRCSSQSGHNTVSWYQQALGQGPQFIFQYYREEENGRGNFPPRFSGLQFPNYSSELNVNALELDDSALYLCASSPEGGQGAWETQYFGPGTRLLVL.

The rearrangement uses TRBV5-6 and TRBJ2-1, with 7 bases matching TRBD2. Per germline, CDR1 SGHDT and CDR2 YYEEEE. V was clipped by 2 bases and J by 10 bases; unmatched bases: 0. CDR3 length: 11 amino acids. The CDR3 is CASSFGGEQFF. The CDR3 DNA sequence: TGTGCCAGCAGCTTCGGGGGGGAGCAGTTCTTC.

This sequence joins TRBV6-1 and TRBJ2-2; TRBD2 aligns across 11 bases. CDR1 and CDR2 from the germline V gene are MNHNS and SASEGT. The CDR3 extends over 17 amino acids. V shed 4 bases, J shed 3 bases, and the junction held 7 bases outside the gene matches. DNA of the CDR3: TGTGCCAGCAGTGCCTTAGCGGGAGGGGGGTACACCGGGGAGCTGTTTTTT. It translates to CASSALAGGGYTGELFF.

The V call is TRBV19, the J call TRBJ2-4, with a possible D match to TRBD2 (5 bases). This CDR3 region has 15 residues. Trimming removed 10 bases from V and 2 bases from J, with 18 bases in between. The germline gives CDR1 LNHDA, CDR2 SQIVND (reference sequence). The CDR3 nucleotides are TGTGCCACTACCAAAGACGGGGTAACCAAAAACATTCAGTACTTC. Translating it yields CATTKDGVTKNIQYF.

The chain has TRBV7-9 and TRBJ1-4; a weak D match, TRBD1 (5 bases). Germline assignment: CDR1 SEHNR and CDR2 FQNEAQ (reference sequence). Between the trimmed V and J ends, which lost 6 bases and 8 bases, there was a span of 16 bases. CDR3 length equals 14 residues. The chain's CDR3 is CASREPGELEKLFF. The CDR3 DNA follows: TGTGCCAGCAGGGAGCCGGGGGAGTTAGAAAAACTGTTTTTT. The whole variable domain, filled in from reference TRBV7-9 and TRBJ1-4, reads DTGVSQNPRHKITKRGQNVTFRCDPISEHNRLYWYRQTLGQGPEFLTYFQNEAQLEKSRLLSDRFSAERPKGSFSTLEIQRTEQGDSAMYLCASREPGELEKLFFGSGTQLSVL.

The chain joins TRBV28 to TRBJ2-1; 14 bases are shared with TRBD2. Germline V gene lookup returns CDR1 MDHEN and CDR2 SYDVKM. The CDR3 covers 16 residues. V was pared by 6 bases and J by 8 bases, with 9 bases of the junction left unmatched. CDR3 bases: TGTGCCAGCAGCTGGGGACTAGCGGGAGTTGACGATGAGCAGTTCTTC. It translates to CASSWGLAGVDDEQFF.

The gene calls are TRBV27 and TRBJ1-1, with D perhaps TRBD1 (5 bases). Germline CDR1 and CDR2: MNHEY and SMNVEV (reference sequence). Trimming took off 6 bases at V and 10 bases at J, with 18 bases between the two ends. The CDR3 loop spans 13 amino acids. The CDR3 region has the DNA TGTGCCAGCAGCCGGTCGGGGGGAATAAGAGCTTTCTTT. It specifies CASSRSGGIRAFF.

In its sample, this clone was seen once. The rearrangement links TRBV6-1 to TRBJ2-7, with TRBD2 matching 9 bases. V was pared by 5 bases and J by 4 bases, with 3 bases of the junction left unmatched. The germline CDR1 and CDR2 sequences are MNHNS and SASEGT. This CDR3 has 13 residues. CDR3 coding DNA: TGTGCCAGCAGTAGACTAGCGGCGTACGAGCAGTACTTC. Protein: CASSRLAAYEQYF.

The rearrangement joins TRBV6-6 to TRBJ1-1; 7 nucleotides match TRBD1. The CDR3 consists of 16 residues. The germline gives CDR1 MNHNY, CDR2 SVGAGI (reference sequence). V was clipped by 7 bases and J by 1 base; unmatched bases: 12. The CDR3 reads CASNFFVTGRNTEAFF. DNA of the CDR3: TGTGCCAGCAATTTTTTCGTGACAGGGCGGAACACTGAAGCTTTCTTT.

The rearrangement uses TRBV5-4 and TRBJ2-1; D might be TRBD2 (6 bases). This CDR3 comprises 13 residues. Germline CDR1 SGHNT, CDR2 YYREEE (reference sequence). V was clipped by 4 bases and J by 5 bases, with 10 bases between them. CDR3 protein: CASSPGLHNEQFF. The CDR3 DNA is TGTGCCAGCAGCCCGGGACTCCACAATGAGCAGTTCTTC.

This clone appeared a single time. This chain joins TRBV28 and TRBJ2-3; 9 positions match TRBD2. Trimming removed 3 bases from V and 0 bases from J; junction bases left unmatched: 10. In germline, CDR1 is MDHEN, CDR2 SYDVKM. This CDR3 comprises 18 residues. CDR3 loop: CASSFLGASGTSTDTQYF. The DNA of the CDR3 is TGTGCCAGCAGTTTTTTGGGGGCTAGCGGGACTAGCACAGATACGCAGTATTTT.

The gene calls are TRBV15 and TRBJ2-5; D ambiguous. The CDR3 is 15 residues long. Trimming left V 0 bases short and J 0 bases short, with 8 bases between. CDR1 is LNHNV, CDR2 YYDKDF, per germline (reference sequence). The CDR3 reads CATSRDMEYQETQYF. CDR3 DNA: TGTGCCACCAGCAGAGATATGGAGTACCAAGAGACCCAGTACTTC.

The V call is TRBV11-2, the J call TRBJ2-7, with 10 bases identical to TRBD2. There are 15 residues in the CDR3. With 5 bases clipped from V and 5 bases from J, the junction kept 9 bases outside the gene matches. Per germline, CDR1 SGHAT and CDR2 FQNNGV. CDR3 amino acids: CASSPRGAGGDEQYF. The CDR3 nucleotides are TGTGCCAGCAGCCCCAGAGGAGCGGGAGGGGACGAGCAGTACTTC.

The rearrangement joins TRBV7-9 to TRBJ2-2, with D perhaps matching TRBD1 (6 bases). The CDR3 extends over 15 amino acids. Trimming shortened V by 7 bases and J by 7 bases, and 19 bases separated the two germline ends. The germline CDR1 and CDR2 sequences are SEHNR and FQNEAQ (reference sequence). In nucleotides, the CDR3 is TGTGCCAGCACCTCAGAACCAGGGGCAAACGGGGAGCTGTTTTTT. Its protein product is CASTSEPGANGELFF.

V usage is TRBV29-1 and J usage is TRBJ2-3, with a weak D call TRBD2 (5 bases). This CDR3 contains 14 residues. Trimming cost V 0 bases and J 5 bases, with 12 bases left between them. Germline V gene sequence: CDR1 SQVTM, CDR2 ANQGSEA. The CDR3 spells CSVEDLDRGDTQYF. As DNA, the CDR3 is TGCAGCGTTGAAGATCTCGATCGGGGAGATACGCAGTATTTT.

This rearrangement joins TRBV5-5 to TRBJ2-3; TRBD2 might be the D (5 bases). Germline-derived CDR1 and CDR2 are SGHKS and YYEKEE (reference sequence). V was clipped by 2 bases and J by 3 bases, with 13 bases between them. The CDR3 is 15 residues long. The CDR3 sequence is CASSFQEVETDTQYF. The CDR3 DNA sequence: TGTGCCAGCAGCTTCCAGGAGGTAGAAACAGATACGCAGTATTTT. The full variable domain, rest sourced from reference TRBV5-5 and TRBJ2-3, is DAGVTQSPTHLIKTRGQQVTLRCSPISGHKSVSWYQQVLGQGPQFIFQYYEKEERGRGNFPDRFSARQFPNYSSELNVNALLLGDSALYLCASSFQEVETDTQYFGPGTRLTVL.

The chain has TRBV4-1 and TRBJ2-1, with TRBD2 matching over 8 bases. Germline V gene data show CDR1 as MGHRA and CDR2 as YSYEKL. V lost 0 bases, J lost 5 bases, and 6 bases stayed unmatched. The CDR3 runs 16 residues. The CDR3 DNA sequence: TGCGCCAGCAGCCAAGAGGTGCGGGAGGCCGACAATGAGCAGTTCTTC. Protein product: CASSQEVREADNEQFF.

The chain employs TRBV5-6 and TRBJ2-1, with 8 bases matching TRBD2. CDR3 length: 15 amino acids. Germline V lookup: CDR1 SGHDT, CDR2 YYEEEE. With 4 bases clipped from V and 9 bases from J, the junction kept 12 bases outside the gene matches. The DNA for the CDR3 is TGTGCCAGCAGCGCGGCGGGGAGCGGGAGAATTGAGCAGTTCTTC. The encoded protein is CASSAAGSGRIEQFF.

The rearrangement uses TRBV4-2 and TRBJ1-2, with 7 bases matching TRBD1. The CDR3 contains 16 residues. V trimming: 1 base; J trimming: 4 bases; junction bases outside the gene matches: 9. In germline, CDR1 is LGHNA, CDR2 YNFKEQ. The DNA of the CDR3 is TGTGCCAGCAGCCAAGTGACAGGACAGGTCGGCTATGGCTACACCTTC. It encodes CASSQVTGQVGYGYTF.